These 13 T cell receptor beta chains were sequenced from one sample in a study of T-cell reconstitution after alpha-beta-depleted transplantation in children. During its preparation, the TCRbeta library received unique molecular identifiers. TCRdb reprocessed the PCR reads with MiXCR, giving one entry per CDR3 protein. The repertoire includes around 500,000 distinct CDR3 sequences, approximately 13% of them detected once, and about 5.6% sits in the top ten. The sequencing here drew on PBMCs from the stem cell graft donor, taken from the stem cell graft. The receptor set was obtained from a human donor who donated a stem cell graft to a child with combined immunodeficiency.

The gene calls are TRBV18 and TRBJ1-2; TRBD1 might be the D (5 bases). This CDR3 is 15 amino acids long. Germline lookup yields CDR1 KGHSH and CDR2 LQKENI. V lost 0 bases and J lost 8, with 16 bases in between. The DNA of the CDR3 is TGTGCCAGCTCACCACCGACAGACAGACGAACCGGCTACACCTTC. It yields the protein CASSPPTDRRTGYTF.

The chain combines TRBV7-9 with TRBJ1-1, with 9 nucleotides matching TRBD1. Germline-derived CDR1 and CDR2 are SEHNR and FQNEAQ (reference sequence). The CDR3 runs to 15 residues. Trimming at V came to 5 bases and at J to 4 bases, leaving 8 bases not matched to a gene. This CDR3 reads CASSPTGQGRTEAFF. CDR3 coding DNA: TGTGCCAGCAGCCCAACGGGACAGGGACGCACTGAAGCTTTCTTT.

J is TRBJ2-2 and V is TRBV9, with D perhaps matching TRBD2 (7 bases). The CDR3 has 16 amino acids. Between the trimmed V and J ends, which lost 1 base and 1 base, there was a span of 11 bases. CDR1 and CDR2 (germline): SGDLS, YYNGEE. In nucleotides, the CDR3 is TGTGCCAGCAGCGTATTGGGGGGGCGGAACACCGGGGAGCTGTTTTTT. Protein sequence: CASSVLGGRNTGELFF.

This chain uses TRBV28 with TRBJ2-7; 16 bases map to TRBD2. The length of the CDR3 is 17 residues. Germline CDR1 MDHEN, CDR2 SYDVKM. V trimming: 6 bases; J trimming: 3 bases; junction bases outside the gene matches: 8. CDR3 sequence reads: CASSQGTSGGVFYEQYF. CDR3 DNA: TGTGCCAGCAGCCAAGGGACTAGCGGGGGGGTTTTCTACGAGCAGTACTTC.

In this sample, this clonotype turned up a few times. The chain recombines TRBV5-1 with TRBJ2-7, with a tentative D call TRBD1 (6 bases). Per the germline V gene, CDR1 is SGHRS and CDR2 is YFSETQ. V lost 3 bases, J lost 2 bases, and 21 bases lay in between. This CDR3 comprises 17 residues. The CDR3 nucleotides read TGCGCCAGCAGCTGGGGGAACAGGGACCGGGGTACCTACGAGCAGTACTTC. This translates into CASSWGNRDRGTYEQYF.

In its sample, this clonotype was seen a few times. This sequence joins TRBV20-1 and TRBJ2-1, with 10 positions matching TRBD1. Germline V gives CDR1 DFQATT, CDR2 SNEGSKA (reference sequence). V was clipped by 3 bases and J by 8 bases; unmatched bases: 4. The CDR3 length is 13 residues. The CDR3, as DNA: TGCAGTGCTAGGGGGACAGGGGACGATGAGCAGTTCTTC. As protein: CSARGTGDDEQFF.

This clonotype has only a few counts. V gene TRBV15 combines with J gene TRBJ2-5, with 11 positions matching TRBD2. This CDR3 is built from 15 residues. The trim removed 5 bases at V and 4 bases at J, leaving 6 bases unmatched. The germline CDR1 and CDR2 sequences are LNHNV and YYDKDF (reference sequence). The CDR3 loop is CATSSGTSGPETQYF. CDR3 in DNA: TGTGCCACCAGCTCCGGGACTAGCGGCCCAGAGACCCAGTACTTC.

This rearrangement joins TRBV20-1 to TRBJ1-5; unclear D gene. CDR1 is DFQATT, CDR2 SNEGSKA, per germline (reference sequence). Trimming left V 1 base short and J 7 bases short, with 14 bases between. The CDR3 is 14 residues long. The CDR3 DNA sequence: TGCAGTGCTAGAGGGCTGCGATCGACCCAGCCCCAGCATTTT. Encoded protein: CSARGLRSTQPQHF.

This clonotype was observed a few times. V and J are TRBV10-3 and TRBJ1-1; 8 positions agree with TRBD1. The CDR3 sequence is 15 residues long. Trimming at V came to 7 bases and at J to 1 base, leaving 8 bases not matched to a gene. Germline CDR1 ENHRY, CDR2 SYGVKD. The CDR3 reads CAIMGDRNSNTEAFF. Written as DNA, the CDR3 is TGTGCCATCATGGGGGACAGGAATTCGAACACTGAAGCTTTCTTT.

This rearrangement joins TRBV7-2 to TRBJ2-1; TRBD2 agrees at 7 bases. Germline V gene sequence: CDR1 SGHTA, CDR2 FQGNSA. Trimming cost V 3 bases and J 6 bases; bases outside gene matches: 14. This CDR3 contains 17 residues. CDR3 sequence: CASSFQSGLAASNEQFF. CDR3 DNA: TGTGCCAGCAGCTTCCAGAGTGGGCTAGCGGCCAGCAATGAGCAGTTCTTC.

This clonotype has at least ten counts. The rearrangement links TRBV6-2 or TRBV6-3 to TRBJ2-1; D not resolved. The germline gives CDR1 MNHEY, CDR2 SVGEGT. CDR3 length: 15 amino acids. Trimming pared 3 bases from V and 0 bases from J, leaving 9 bases between. CDR3 coding DNA: TGTGCCAGCAGTTATGGAACCTACTCCTACAATGAGCAGTTCTTC. Translating gives CASSYGTYSYNEQFF.

V is TRBV12-3 or TRBV12-4 and J is TRBJ2-7; TRBD2 aligns across 10 bases. J gave up 2 bases and V 5 bases, and 6 bases lay outside the gene matches. The CDR3 runs 15 residues. The CDR3 here is CASSQGLALTYEQYF. In DNA, the CDR3 is TGTGCCAGCAGTCAGGGACTAGCGCTTACCTACGAGCAGTACTTC.

This clonotype showed up just a few times. The chain carries TRBV11-2 and TRBJ2-7; D is unresolved. The CDR3 has 15 residues. Germline V gene sequence: CDR1 SGHAT, CDR2 FQNNGV. Trimming removed 0 bases from V and 2 bases from J, with 11 bases in between. CDR3 sequence (DNA): TGTGCCAGCAGCTTAGATCTAGTTGGGACCTACGAGCAGTACTTC. Protein sequence: CASSLDLVGTYEQYF. The entire variable domain, with the rest obtained from reference TRBV11-2 and TRBJ2-7, is as follows: EAGVAQSPRYKIIEKRQSVAFWCNPISGHATLYWYQQILGQGPKLLIQFQNNGVVDDSQLPKDRFSAERLKGVDSTLKIQPAKLEDSAVYLCASSLDLVGTYEQYFGPGTRLTVT.